This TCR beta chain is drawn from a study of blood T cell repertoires in COVID-19 (dated by TCRdb to the early 2020s). Describing the broader study: Samples from collaborators originated in the United States, Italy and Spain and spanned both the acute and convalescent phases of COVID-19. The material from the prospective study consisted of cDNA or gDNA derived from T cells, B-cell-depleted T cells, or PBMCs. Subjects who had been exposed to COVID-19, were actively infected with it, or had recovered from it provided the deeply sampled blood TCRbeta repertoires that made up the dataset. The repertoires were made available in a free public database intended to serve as a resource for research on the immune response to SARS-CoV-2. The samples were drawn from two sources: the first 160 participants of the ongoing ImmuneRACE study, and 1,000 to 1,500 subjects contributed by 6 global collaborators. Sample metadata almost always included a de-identified subject ID, COVID-19 status, age in years and sex. HLA class I and class II types, where available, came from metadata supplied by the sample provider rather than from assay-based typing.

Overall study outcomes, separate from this receptor: How much clinical and demographic metadata was included differed by source and by participant, and the metadata was provided uncurated.

Participants in the prospective study were aged 18 to 89 years, lived in 20 to 30 United States geographic areas, and enrolled through a virtual design. Cohort assignment in the prospective study relied on participant-reported clinical history from a screening survey and a study questionnaire. For ImmuneRACE Cohort 3, a participant was defined as recovered based on two consecutive negative NP/OP PCR tests, clearance by a healthcare professional, or resolution of symptoms. In the prospective study, mobile phlebotomists collected whole blood, serum and a nasopharyngeal or oropharyngeal swab from each participant. Prospective study participants could optionally give additional blood draws and questionnaires over a roughly two-month period. Blood samples from the prospective study were shipped frozen or at room temperature prior to DNA extraction. The immunoSEQ Assay, a bias-controlled multiplex PCR, was used to amplify TCRbeta CDR3 regions from genomic DNA. The source study handled its data this way. Nucleated cell counts per sample were estimated from amplification of reference gene primers within the assay. Sequence reads were collapsed and filtered to measure the absolute abundance of every unique TCRbeta CDR3 rearrangement. For each sample, productive Simpson clonality was calculated as the square root of Simpson's diversity index over productive rearrangements. TCRdb re-hosts the immuneACCESS table, in-frame sequences only. Its copies lack some clones; in the studies checked, an unresolved V gene accounts for under half of them, and the cause for the rest is not known. V and J calls and clone size follow that table, whereas D and trimming were derived from the DNA. The sample table lists fewer than 300,000 clones, more than 85% of them with a count of one. Of the sample, just under 9% is held by the ten largest clones.

Notes on this clone: Its antigen target is currently unknown. Per-base quality was not reported, and no clone a single base away is much larger than it.

The germline V gene encodes CDR1 SGHAT and CDR2 FQNNGV. CDR3 length: 16 amino acids, cysteine to phenylalanine. The DNA shown is the 48-base CDR3, in frame from base 1. V is reduced by 4 bases and J by 6 bases, leaving a spacing of 16 bases between them. The receptor comes from a man aged 40-49 years who had recovered from COVID-19. The sequencing input was PBMCs or T cells enriched from blood (not recorded which). The rearrangement joined TRBV11-2 to TRBJ1-6, and TRBD1 may be the D gene, going by 5 matching bases. In nucleotides, the sequence is TGTGCCAGCAGCTCTACAGGCGAAAGGGGTAATTCACCCCTCCACTTT. This encodes CASSSTGERGNSPLHF.